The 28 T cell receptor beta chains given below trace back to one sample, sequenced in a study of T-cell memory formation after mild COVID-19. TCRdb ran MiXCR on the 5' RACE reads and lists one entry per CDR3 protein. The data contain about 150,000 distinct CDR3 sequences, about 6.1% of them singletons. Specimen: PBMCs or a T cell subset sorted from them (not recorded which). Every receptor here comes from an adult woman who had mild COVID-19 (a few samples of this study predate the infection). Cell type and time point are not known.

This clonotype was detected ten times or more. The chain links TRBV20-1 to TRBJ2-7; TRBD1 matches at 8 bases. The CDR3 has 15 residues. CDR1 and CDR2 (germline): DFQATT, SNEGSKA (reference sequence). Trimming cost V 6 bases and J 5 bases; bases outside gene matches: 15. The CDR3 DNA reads TGCAGTGCGGGCCCCCTTCGGCAGGGGGCTGACGAGCAGTACTTC. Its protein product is CSAGPLRQGADEQYF.

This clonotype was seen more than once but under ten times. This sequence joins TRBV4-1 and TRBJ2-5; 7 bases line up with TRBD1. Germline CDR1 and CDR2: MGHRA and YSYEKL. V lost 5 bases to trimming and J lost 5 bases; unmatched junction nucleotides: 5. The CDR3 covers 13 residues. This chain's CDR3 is CASSIQGMETQYF. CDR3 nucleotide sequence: TGCGCCAGCAGCATACAGGGGATGGAGACCCAGTACTTC.

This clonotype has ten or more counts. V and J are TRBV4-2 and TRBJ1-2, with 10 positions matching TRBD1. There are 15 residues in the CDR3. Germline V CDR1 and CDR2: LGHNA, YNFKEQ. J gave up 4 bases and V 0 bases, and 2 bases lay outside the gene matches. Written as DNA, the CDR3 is TGTGCCAGCAGCCAAGAGACAGGGGGCACCTATGGCTACACCTTC. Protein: CASSQETGGTYGYTF.

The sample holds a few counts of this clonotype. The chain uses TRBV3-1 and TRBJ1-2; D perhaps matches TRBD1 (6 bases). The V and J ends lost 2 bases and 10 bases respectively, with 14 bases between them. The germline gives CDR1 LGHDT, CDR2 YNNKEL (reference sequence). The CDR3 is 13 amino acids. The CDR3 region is CASSQTGDKTYTF. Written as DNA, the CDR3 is TGTGCCAGCAGCCAAACCGGGGACAAGACCTACACCTTC.

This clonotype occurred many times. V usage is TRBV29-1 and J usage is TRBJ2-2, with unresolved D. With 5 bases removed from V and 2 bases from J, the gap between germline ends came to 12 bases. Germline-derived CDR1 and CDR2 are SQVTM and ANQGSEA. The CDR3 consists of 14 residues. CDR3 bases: TGCAGCGTTCGCTCAGATACTAACACCGGGGAGCTGTTTTTT. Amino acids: CSVRSDTNTGELFF.

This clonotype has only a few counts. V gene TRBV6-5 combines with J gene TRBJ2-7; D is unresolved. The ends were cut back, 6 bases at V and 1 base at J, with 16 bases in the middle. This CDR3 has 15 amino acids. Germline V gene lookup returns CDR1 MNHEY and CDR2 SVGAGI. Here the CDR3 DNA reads TGTGCCAGCAGCCCCGGGCTCCCTGGTTCCTACGAGCAGTACTTC. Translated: CASSPGLPGSYEQYF.

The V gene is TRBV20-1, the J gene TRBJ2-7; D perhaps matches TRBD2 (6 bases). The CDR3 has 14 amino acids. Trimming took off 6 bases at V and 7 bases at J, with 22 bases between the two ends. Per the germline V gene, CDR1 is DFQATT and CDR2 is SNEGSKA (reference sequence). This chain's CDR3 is CSALRTTGLREQYF. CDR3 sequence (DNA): TGCAGTGCGCTCCGGACTACCGGCCTACGAGAGCAGTACTTC.

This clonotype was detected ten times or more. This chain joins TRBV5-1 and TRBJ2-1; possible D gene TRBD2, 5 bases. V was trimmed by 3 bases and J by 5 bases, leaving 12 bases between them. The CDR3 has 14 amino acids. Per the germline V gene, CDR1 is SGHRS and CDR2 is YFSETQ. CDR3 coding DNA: TGCGCCAGCAGCTCGGACCTGAGGGACAATGAGCAGTTCTTC. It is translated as CASSSDLRDNEQFF.

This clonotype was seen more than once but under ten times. DNA for the CDR3: TGTGCCAGCAGCATCAACCACAGGGTCGGAGAGACCCAGTACTTC. This encodes CASSINHRVGETQYF. V gene TRBV3-1 combines with J gene TRBJ2-5; D may be TRBD1 (6 bases). The V gene's germline CDR1 is LGHDT and CDR2 YNNKEL (reference sequence). V gave up 5 bases and J gave up 4 bases, with 17 bases separating them. The CDR3 loop spans 15 amino acids.

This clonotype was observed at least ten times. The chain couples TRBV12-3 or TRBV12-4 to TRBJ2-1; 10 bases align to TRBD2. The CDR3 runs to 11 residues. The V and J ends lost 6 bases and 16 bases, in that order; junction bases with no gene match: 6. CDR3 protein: CASRSGTSDFF. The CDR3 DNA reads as TGTGCCAGCAGATCCGGGACTAGCGATTTCTTC.

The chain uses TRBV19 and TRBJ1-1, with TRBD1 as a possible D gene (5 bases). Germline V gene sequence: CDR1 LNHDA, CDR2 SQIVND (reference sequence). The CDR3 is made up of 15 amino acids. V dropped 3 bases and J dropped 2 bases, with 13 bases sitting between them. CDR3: CASSIGGNLNTEAFF. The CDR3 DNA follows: TGTGCCAGTAGTATTGGGGGAAACTTAAACACTGAAGCTTTCTTT.

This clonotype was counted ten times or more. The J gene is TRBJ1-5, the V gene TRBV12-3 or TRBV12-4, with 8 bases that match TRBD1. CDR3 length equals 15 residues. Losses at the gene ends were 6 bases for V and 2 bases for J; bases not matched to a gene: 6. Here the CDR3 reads CASSRGQGGNQPQHF. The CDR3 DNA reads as TGTGCCAGCAGCCGAGGACAGGGTGGCAATCAGCCCCAGCATTTT.

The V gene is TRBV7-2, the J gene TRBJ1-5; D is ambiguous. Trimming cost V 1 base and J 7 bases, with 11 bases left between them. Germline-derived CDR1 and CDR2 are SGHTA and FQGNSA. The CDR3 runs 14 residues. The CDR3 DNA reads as TGTGCCAGCAGCTTAGAAGGGCGTGGGCAGCCCCAGCATTTT. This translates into CASSLEGRGQPQHF.

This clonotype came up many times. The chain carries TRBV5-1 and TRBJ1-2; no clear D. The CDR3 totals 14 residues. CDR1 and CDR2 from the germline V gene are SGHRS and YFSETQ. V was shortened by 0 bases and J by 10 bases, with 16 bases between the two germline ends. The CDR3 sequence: CASSLVAGTSLYTF. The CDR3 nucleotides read TGCGCCAGCAGCTTGGTGGCTGGAACCTCTCTCTACACCTTC.

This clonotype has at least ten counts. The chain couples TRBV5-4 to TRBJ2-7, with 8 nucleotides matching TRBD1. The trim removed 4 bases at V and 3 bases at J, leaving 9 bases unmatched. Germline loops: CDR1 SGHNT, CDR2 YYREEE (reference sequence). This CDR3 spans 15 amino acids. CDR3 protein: CASSAAGTGNYEQYF. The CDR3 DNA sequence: TGTGCCAGCAGCGCAGCCGGGACAGGAAACTACGAGCAGTACTTC. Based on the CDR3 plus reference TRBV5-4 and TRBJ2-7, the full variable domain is ETGVTQSPTHLIKTRGQQVTLRCSSQSGHNTVSWYQQALGQGPQFIFQYYREEENGRGNFPPRFSGLQFPNYSSELNVNALELDDSALYLCASSAAGTGNYEQYFGPGTRLTVT.

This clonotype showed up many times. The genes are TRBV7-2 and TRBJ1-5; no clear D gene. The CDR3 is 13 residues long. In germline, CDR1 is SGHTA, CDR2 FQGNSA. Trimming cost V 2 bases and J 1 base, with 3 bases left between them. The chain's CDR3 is CASSLRSNQPQHF. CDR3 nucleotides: TGTGCCAGCAGCTTACGGAGCAATCAGCCCCAGCATTTT.

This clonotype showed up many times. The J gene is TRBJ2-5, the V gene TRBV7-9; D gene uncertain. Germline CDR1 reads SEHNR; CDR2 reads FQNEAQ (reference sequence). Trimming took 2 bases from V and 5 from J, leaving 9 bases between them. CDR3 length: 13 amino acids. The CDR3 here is CASSLQILETQYF. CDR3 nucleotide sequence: TGTGCCAGCAGCTTACAGATATTGGAGACCCAGTACTTC.

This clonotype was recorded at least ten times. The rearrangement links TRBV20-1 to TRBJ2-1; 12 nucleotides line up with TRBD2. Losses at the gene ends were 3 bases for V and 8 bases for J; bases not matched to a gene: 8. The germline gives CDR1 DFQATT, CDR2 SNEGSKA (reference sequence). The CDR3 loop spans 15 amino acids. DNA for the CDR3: TGCAGTGCTAGTGCACCGGGACTAGCGGGCCATGAGCAGTTCTTC. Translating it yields CSASAPGLAGHEQFF.

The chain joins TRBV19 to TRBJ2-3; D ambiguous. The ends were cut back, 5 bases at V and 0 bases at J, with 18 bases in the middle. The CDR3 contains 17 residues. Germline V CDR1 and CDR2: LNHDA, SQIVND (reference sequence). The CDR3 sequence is CASSPPSWHQSTDTQYF. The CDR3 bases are TGTGCCAGTAGTCCTCCTTCTTGGCACCAAAGCACAGATACGCAGTATTTT. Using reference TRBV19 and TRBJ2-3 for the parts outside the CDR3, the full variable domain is DGGITQSPKYLFRKEGQNVTLSCEQNLNHDAMYWYRQDPGQGLRLIYYSQIVNDFQKGDIAEGYSVSREKKESFPLTVTSAQKNPTAFYLCASSPPSWHQSTDTQYFGPGTRLTVL.

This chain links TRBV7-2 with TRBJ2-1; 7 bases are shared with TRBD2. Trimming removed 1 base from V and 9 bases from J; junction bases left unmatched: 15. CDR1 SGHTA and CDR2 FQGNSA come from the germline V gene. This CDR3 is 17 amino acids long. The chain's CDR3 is CASSLGRGSRGVGEQFF. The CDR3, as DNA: TGTGCCAGCAGCTTAGGCCGGGGTTCCCGGGGGGTCGGTGAGCAGTTCTTC.

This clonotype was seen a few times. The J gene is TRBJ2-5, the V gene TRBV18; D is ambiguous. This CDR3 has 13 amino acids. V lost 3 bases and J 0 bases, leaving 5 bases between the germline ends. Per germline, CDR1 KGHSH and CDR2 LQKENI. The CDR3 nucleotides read TGTGCCAGCTCACCGGCGTACCAAGAGACCCAGTACTTC. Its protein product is CASSPAYQETQYF.

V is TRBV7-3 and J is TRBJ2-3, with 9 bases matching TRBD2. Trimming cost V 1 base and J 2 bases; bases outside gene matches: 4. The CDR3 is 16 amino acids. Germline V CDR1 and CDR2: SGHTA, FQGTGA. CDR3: CASSLSLAGITDTQYF. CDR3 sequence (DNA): TGTGCCAGCAGCTTAAGTCTAGCGGGGATCACAGATACGCAGTATTTT. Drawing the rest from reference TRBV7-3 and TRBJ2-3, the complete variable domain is GAGVSQTPSNKVTEKGKYVELRCDPISGHTALYWYRQSLGQGPEFLIYFQGTGAADDSGLPNDRFFAVRPEGSVSTLKIQRTERGDSAVYLCASSLSLAGITDTQYFGPGTRLTVL.

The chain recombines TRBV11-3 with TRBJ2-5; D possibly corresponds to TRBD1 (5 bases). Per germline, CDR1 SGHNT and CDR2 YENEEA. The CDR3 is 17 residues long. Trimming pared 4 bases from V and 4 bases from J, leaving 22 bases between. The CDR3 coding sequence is TGTGCCAGCAGCTCTAGACAGACTGGTGGCATGTTAGAGACCCAGTACTTC. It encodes CASSSRQTGGMLETQYF.

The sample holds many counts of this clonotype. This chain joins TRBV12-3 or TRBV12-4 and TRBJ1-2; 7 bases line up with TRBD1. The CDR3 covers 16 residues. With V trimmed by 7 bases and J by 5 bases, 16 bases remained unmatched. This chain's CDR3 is CASTPGQLTSTYGYTF. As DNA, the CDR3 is TGTGCCAGCACCCCGGGACAGCTCACTAGTACATATGGCTACACCTTC.

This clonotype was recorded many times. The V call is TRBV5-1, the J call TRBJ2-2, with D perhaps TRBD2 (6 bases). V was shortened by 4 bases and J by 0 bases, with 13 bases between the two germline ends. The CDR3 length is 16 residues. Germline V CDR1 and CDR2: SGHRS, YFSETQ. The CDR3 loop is CASSPGGTSNTGELFF. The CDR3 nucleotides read TGCGCCAGCAGCCCCGGGGGAACATCGAACACCGGGGAGCTGTTTTTT.

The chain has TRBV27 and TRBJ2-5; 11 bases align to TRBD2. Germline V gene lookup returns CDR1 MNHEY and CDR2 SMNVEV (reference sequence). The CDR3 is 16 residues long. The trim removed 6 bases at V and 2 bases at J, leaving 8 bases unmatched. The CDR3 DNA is TGTGCCAGCAGGCGTAGACTAGCGGGAAATCAAGAGACCCAGTACTTC. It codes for CASRRRLAGNQETQYF.

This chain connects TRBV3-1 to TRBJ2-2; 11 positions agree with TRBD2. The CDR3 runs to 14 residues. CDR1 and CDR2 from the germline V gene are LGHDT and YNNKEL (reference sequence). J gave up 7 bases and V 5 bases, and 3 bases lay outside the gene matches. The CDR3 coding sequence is TGTGCCAGCAGCTACCTAGCGGGAGGCGGGGAGCTGTTTTTT. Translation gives CASSYLAGGGELFF.

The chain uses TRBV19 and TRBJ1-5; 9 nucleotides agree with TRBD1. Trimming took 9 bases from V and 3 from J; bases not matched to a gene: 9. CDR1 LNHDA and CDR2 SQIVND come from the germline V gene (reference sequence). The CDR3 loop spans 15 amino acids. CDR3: CASAMGQGLNQPQHF. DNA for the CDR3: TGTGCCAGCGCGATGGGACAGGGACTCAATCAGCCCCAGCATTTT.